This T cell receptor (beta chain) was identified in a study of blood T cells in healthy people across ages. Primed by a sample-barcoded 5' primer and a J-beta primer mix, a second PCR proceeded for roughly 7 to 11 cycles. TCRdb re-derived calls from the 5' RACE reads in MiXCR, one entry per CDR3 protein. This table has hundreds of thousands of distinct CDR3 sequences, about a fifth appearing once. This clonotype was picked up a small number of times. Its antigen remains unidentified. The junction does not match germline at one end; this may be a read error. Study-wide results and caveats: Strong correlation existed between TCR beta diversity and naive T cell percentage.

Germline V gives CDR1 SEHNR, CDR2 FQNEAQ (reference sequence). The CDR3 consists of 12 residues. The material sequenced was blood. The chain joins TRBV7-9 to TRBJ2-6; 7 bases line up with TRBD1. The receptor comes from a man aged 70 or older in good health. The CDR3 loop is CASSSTRDSHLF. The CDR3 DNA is TGTGCCAGCAGCTCGACCCGGGACAGTCACCTATTC.